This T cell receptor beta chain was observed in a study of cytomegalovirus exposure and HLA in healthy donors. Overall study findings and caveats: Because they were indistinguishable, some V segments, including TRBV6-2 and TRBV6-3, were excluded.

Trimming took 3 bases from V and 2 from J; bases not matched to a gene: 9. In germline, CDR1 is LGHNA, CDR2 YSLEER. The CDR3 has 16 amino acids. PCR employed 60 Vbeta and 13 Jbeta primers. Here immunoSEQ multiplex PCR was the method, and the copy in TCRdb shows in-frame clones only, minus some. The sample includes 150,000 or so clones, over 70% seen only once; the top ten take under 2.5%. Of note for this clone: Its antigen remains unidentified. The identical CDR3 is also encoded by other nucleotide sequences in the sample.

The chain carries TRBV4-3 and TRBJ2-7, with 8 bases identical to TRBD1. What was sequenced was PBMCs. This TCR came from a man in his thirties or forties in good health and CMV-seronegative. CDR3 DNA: TGCGCCAGCAGCCACTCTGCGACAGGGGAGACCTACGAGCAGTACTTC. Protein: CASSHSATGETYEQYF.